Listed below are T cell receptor beta chains from one sample, sequenced in a study of blood T cell repertoires in COVID-19. Assay: immunoSEQ multiplex PCR; the TCRdb copy retains only in-frame clones and omits some. The table lists about 270,000 clones, less than 90% of them singletons, with roughly 14% in the top ten. The specimen sequenced was peripheral blood. The receptor source for this set is a woman aged 70-85 years with COVID-19, enrolled during active disease. CDR3s leave out the opening cysteine and the closing phenylalanine or tryptophan. Fields, in order: V gene, D gene, CDR3 protein. A D gene is named only where the DNA matches it firmly.

TRBV4-3	TRBD1	ASSQVDRTGADTQY
TRBV2	.	ASSKISVGETQY
TRBV19	.	ASRVLRDTGELF
TRBV6-5	TRBD1	ASSYRGQTEAF
TRBV2	.	ASVLEETQY
TRBV5-1	.	ASSLSVGSYEQY
TRBV28	TRBD1	ASSTGQVGREQY
TRBV5-1	.	ASRVQDSYYGYT
TRBV7-9	.	ASSLFGPRGQDEKLF
TRBV19	.	ASSRYIGDTQY
TRBV5-1	TRBD2	ASSSTSGTSGSYNEQF
TRBV27	.	ASSSLTRNQPQH
TRBV5-1	TRBD1	ASSLDVTGQGINTQY
TRBV18	.	ASSPGGTTGELF
TRBV7-2	TRBD1	ASSPTGGLGAF
TRBV5-4	.	ASSLTVNTEAF
TRBV5-1	.	ASSLRAGPQETQY
TRBV13	.	ASSFGDTGELF
TRBV19	TRBD1	ASTQGGPGSNQPQH
TRBV3-1/TRBV3-2	.	ASSQMGTAGGTQY
TRBV5-8	TRBD1	ASSPGQGTVQETQY
TRBV7-3	TRBD2	ASSSSGGASDTQY
TRBV18	TRBD1	ASSPDRVGQPQH
TRBV24-1	.	ATSDSWTRGGETQY
TRBV5-1	.	ASSLRPGGTNTEAF
TRBV27	TRBD2	ASLGLWGGSGTDTQY
TRBV5-1	.	ASSNQETQY
TRBV24-1	TRBD2	AVTSGGARNTGELF
TRBV5-6	TRBD1	ASSTGQVNEKLF
TRBV5-5	TRBD1	ASSLGTGGTETQY
TRBV5-6	.	ASSFGSNTEAF
TRBV15	TRBD2	ATSRGRGDTQY
TRBV18	.	ASSPIRDITPDTQY
TRBV19	TRBD1	ASSIGQGRDGYT
TRBV11-2	TRBD1	ASSSRTGMVNTGELF
TRBV7-9	TRBD1	ASSSYRGTPYGYT
TRBV2	.	ASTEDRRPVH
TRBV30	.	AWSVGPGIYSNQPQH
TRBV7-2	.	ASSLWRGVLSSYNEQF
TRBV24-1	TRBD1	ATSDARGPGELF
TRBV18	.	ASSRVDLEEQY
TRBV21-1	.	ASSTDRGPQETQY
TRBV2	TRBD1	ASSERTGGNTEAF
TRBV20-1	.	SALDRIEAF
TRBV5-1	.	ASSLGQGEETQY
TRBV4-1	.	ASGPPEKLF
TRBV28	.	ASSQGYQETQY
TRBV30	.	AWSATGGEQY
TRBV28	TRBD2	ASSFEAGAASGDTDTQY
TRBV5-1	.	ASRDTLYYGYT
TRBV5-1	.	ASSSGVQETQY
TRBV7-9	TRBD2	ASSSQGGNEQF
TRBV10-3	.	AISESPPGNTGELF
TRBV5-6	TRBD1	ASSQGTGFAGYT
TRBV7-2	TRBD2	ASSLALTSGLNLY
TRBV18	.	ASSPEPGHLNTYSGNTIY